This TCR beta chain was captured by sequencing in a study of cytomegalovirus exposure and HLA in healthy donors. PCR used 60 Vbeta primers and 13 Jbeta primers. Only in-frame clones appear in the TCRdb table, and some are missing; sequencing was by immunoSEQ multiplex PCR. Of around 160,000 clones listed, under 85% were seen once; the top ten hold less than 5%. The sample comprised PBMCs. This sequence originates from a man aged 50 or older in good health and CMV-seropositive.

CDR3 DNA sequence: TGCAGCGTGTCAGGCGCCGGGGAGCTGTTTTTT. Protein sequence: CSVSGAGELFF. V and J are TRBV29-1 and TRBJ2-2, with unresolved D. The CDR3 has 11 residues. Germline V gene data show CDR1 as SQVTM and CDR2 as ANQGSEA. With 6 bases removed from V and 6 bases from J, the gap between germline ends came to 8 bases.